The clone carrying this T cell receptor beta chain was observed a single time. These data come from a study of CD8+ T cells in alopecia areata. Following RNA extraction, reverse transcription yielded cDNA that acted as the sequencing template. Measured with immunoSEQ multiplex PCR; TCRdb has only the in-frame clones, and not every one. The data show hundreds of thousands of clones, under 80% seen once. CDR1 and CDR2 from the germline V gene are MGHRA and YSYEKL. The J segment lost 0 bases and the V segment lost 0 bases, leaving 5 bases of the junction unmatched. This CDR3 has 17 residues. This clonotype was obtained from a human donor with alopecia areata. The V call is TRBV4-1, the J call TRBJ2-4, with 7 bases matching TRBD2. Sequences were derived from CD4+ T cells sorted from blood, sampled at week 0. The CDR3 nucleotides read TGCGCCAGCAGCCAAGATTCAGCGGGGCCAGCCAAAAACATTCAGTACTTC. This gives the protein CASSQDSAGPAKNIQYF.